A selection of T cell receptor beta chains follows, all from one sample in a study of blood T cell repertoires in COVID-19. Sequencing was performed with immunoSEQ multiplex PCR; in TCRdb, only in-frame clones are kept and a portion is missing. The data show 200,000 to 300,000 clones, approximately 88% seen once. Material for sequencing was PBMCs or T cells enriched from blood (not recorded which). The receptors derive from a woman aged 40 to 50 with acute COVID-19. Both conserved end residues are part of each CDR3. The D gene is left open where the match is weak. Not every row has a clone size; where given, it reads once, few, many or a size class.

TGTGCCAGCAGGGGGACTACGTTTAACAATGAGCAGTTCTTC,CASRGTTFNNEQFF,TRBV5-4,TRBD2,TRBJ2-1,NA
TGTGCCAGCAGGGTTAGCGGGGGGGCGACAGATACGCAGTATTTT,CASRVSGGATDTQYF,TRBV6-5,TRBD2,TRBJ2-3,NA
TGTGCCAGTAGTATATCCCCTCCTGGGGGGGCAGGCAATCAGCCCCAGCATTTT,CASSISPPGGAGNQPQHF,TRBV19,NA,TRBJ1-5,NA
TGTGCCAGCAGACAGGGTATTTCCTCCGATGAGCAGTTCTTC,CASRQGISSDEQFF,TRBV6-5,NA,TRBJ2-1,NA
TGTGCCAGCTCACGGCGACAGTACCAAGAGACCCAGTACTTC,CASSRRQYQETQYF,TRBV18,NA,TRBJ2-5,NA
TGTGCCTGGGAACCGGGACAACCCTACGAGCAGTACTTC,CAWEPGQPYEQYF,TRBV30,NA,TRBJ2-7,NA
TGTGCCAGCACCCTCCCGACAGTTGGGAACACTGAAGCTTTCTTT,CASTLPTVGNTEAFF,TRBV2,NA,TRBJ1-1,NA
TGCGCCAGCTCGGACAGGGTGCAAGGTGAGCAGTTCTTC,CASSDRVQGEQFF,TRBV10-1,TRBD1,TRBJ2-1,NA
TGTGCCAGCAGTTTGCAGGGGGCCGAGTTCTTC,CASSLQGAEFF,TRBV12-3/TRBV12-4,TRBD1,TRBJ2-1,NA
TGTGCCAGCAGCCAGGGACAGCCATCTGGAAACACCATATATTTT,CASSQGQPSGNTIYF,TRBV5-4,TRBD1,TRBJ1-3,NA
TGCGCCACCAGCGGCGGCGGTGGGGCCAACGTCCTGACTTTC,CATSGGGGANVLTF,TRBV5-1,NA,TRBJ2-6,NA
TGCAGTGCTAGTCAGCGGACCCACACCGGGGAGCTGTTTTTT,CSASQRTHTGELFF,TRBV20-1,NA,TRBJ2-2,NA
TGTGCCAGCAGCTTAAGATCAGGATTCTATAATTCACCCCTCCACTTT,CASSLRSGFYNSPLHF,TRBV7-9,NA,TRBJ1-6,NA
TGTGCCAGCAGTTACTCGAGCCAGGGAGGCAATGGCTACACCTTC,CASSYSSQGGNGYTF,TRBV6-5,NA,TRBJ1-2,NA
TGTGCCAGCAGTGGCGGACAGGGGACTGGCTACACCTTC,CASSGGQGTGYTF,TRBV2,TRBD1,TRBJ1-2,NA
TGCGCCAGCAGCTTGGGGGCGATGAACACTGAAGCTTTCTTT,CASSLGAMNTEAFF,TRBV5-1,NA,TRBJ1-1,NA
TGTGCCACCAGTGATTTCGCGGGGGCTAGCTCAGATACGCAGTATTTT,CATSDFAGASSDTQYF,TRBV24-1,NA,TRBJ2-3,NA
TGTGCCAGCAGCCAATTGGGGGGACTTCCTACCGGGGAGCTGTTTTTT,CASSQLGGLPTGELFF,TRBV4-2,NA,TRBJ2-2,NA
TGTGCCAGCAGCCAAGATCTGGCAGGTAACTATGGCTACACCTTC,CASSQDLAGNYGYTF,TRBV3-1/TRBV3-2,NA,TRBJ1-2,NA
TGTGCCAGCAGGTACAGAGGTTCTGGCTACACCTTC,CASRYRGSGYTF,TRBV6-5,NA,TRBJ1-2,few
TGCGCCAGCAGCTTGGCTAGCGGGGGAGCCTACGAGCAGTACTTC,CASSLASGGAYEQYF,TRBV5-1,TRBD2,TRBJ2-7,NA
TGTGCCAGCAGCTTCCCCGACAGGGGGCTTGGCTATGGCTACACCTTC,CASSFPDRGLGYGYTF,TRBV7-9,TRBD1,TRBJ1-2,NA
TGTGCCAGCAGTTCCGGGACTAGGGGGTACGGCGTGCAGTTCTTC,CASSSGTRGYGVQFF,TRBV5-8,TRBD2,TRBJ2-1,once
TGTGCCAGCAGTTCCCAAAAGCCCCTAGTAGGCACCTTC,CASSSQKPLVGTF,TRBV28,NA,TRBJ1-2,NA
TGTGCCAGCAGCTTAGCTGGGACATTTGTGGACTATGGCTACACCTTC,CASSLAGTFVDYGYTF,TRBV7-2,NA,TRBJ1-2,NA
TGTGCCAGTAGTGACCCCGGACAATTGGAGGGTGAAAAACTGTTTTTT,CASSDPGQLEGEKLFF,TRBV19,NA,TRBJ1-4,NA
TGTGCCAGCAGCTTAAGGGTAGGACAGGGGTACGAGCAGTACTTC,CASSLRVGQGYEQYF,TRBV5-6,TRBD1,TRBJ2-7,NA
TGTGCCAGCAGCTTAGACCCCTCGGGACTTTTCAAGTACGAGCAGTACTTC,CASSLDPSGLFKYEQYF,TRBV11-2,NA,TRBJ2-7,once
TGTGCCTGGAGTCCCCTAGGCGGGAGCTCCTACAATGAGCAGTTCTTC,CAWSPLGGSSYNEQFF,TRBV30,TRBD2,TRBJ2-1,NA
TGTGCCAGCAGTTATTTGACTAGCGGGGATCGTAATGAGCAGTTCTTC,CASSYLTSGDRNEQFF,TRBV6-2/TRBV6-3,TRBD2,TRBJ2-1,NA
TGCGCCAGCAGCTTGGTGGTAGCGGGAGGAGGGGAGCAGTTCTTC,CASSLVVAGGGEQFF,TRBV5-1,TRBD2,TRBJ2-1,NA
TGTGCCAGTAGTACCTCGGGACTTCCATATGGCTACACCTTC,CASSTSGLPYGYTF,TRBV19,NA,TRBJ1-2,once
TGCGCCAGCAGCTTGGGGTCTAGCGGGGGGCCAGATACGCAGTATTTT,CASSLGSSGGPDTQYF,TRBV5-1,TRBD2,TRBJ2-3,NA
TGTGCCATCAGACGGACTTCTGAGGGAGATACGCAGTATTTT,CAIRRTSEGDTQYF,TRBV10-3,NA,TRBJ2-3,NA
TGTGCCAGCAGCTTAGAACAGGGGTCAGCCAAAAACATTCAGTACTTC,CASSLEQGSAKNIQYF,TRBV7-8,TRBD1,TRBJ2-4,NA
TGTGCCAGCAGTGGCGGGGCGTACAATGAGCAGTTCTTC,CASSGGAYNEQFF,TRBV9,NA,TRBJ2-1,NA
TGTGCCTGGAATCCGGGATATGGTCGGAGGAGCTCTGGAAACACCATATATTTT,CAWNPGYGRRSSGNTIYF,TRBV30,NA,TRBJ1-3,NA
TGTGCCAGCAGTACGGACAGAAATTCAGATACGCAGTATTTT,CASSTDRNSDTQYF,TRBV2,NA,TRBJ2-3,NA
TGCGCCAGCAGTGGGGGCATGAACACTGAAGCTTTCTTT,CASSGGMNTEAFF,TRBV5-1,NA,TRBJ1-1,NA
TGTGCCAGCAGCGGAGACAGAAACACTGAAGCTTTCTTT,CASSGDRNTEAFF,TRBV7-2,NA,TRBJ1-1,NA
TGTGCCAGCAGCCAAGAGGGTAGGGGAAATTCACCCCTCCACTTT,CASSQEGRGNSPLHF,TRBV14,NA,TRBJ1-6,NA
TGTGCCAGCAGCCAGCACGGACGGACTAGCGGGGGGGACAATGAGCAGTTCTTC,CASSQHGRTSGGDNEQFF,TRBV4-2,TRBD2,TRBJ2-1,NA
TGTGCCAGCAGCGTACAGGGGATTCGTGAAAAACTGTTTTTT,CASSVQGIREKLFF,TRBV7-9,TRBD1,TRBJ1-4,NA
TGTGCCAGCTCGGGAGGGGGAGGAACTGAAGCTTTCTTT,CASSGGGGTEAFF,TRBV18,NA,TRBJ1-1,few
TGCGCCAGCAGCCAAGAGGTTGGGGGCGCGAACACCGGGGAGCTGTTTTTT,CASSQEVGGANTGELFF,TRBV4-1,NA,TRBJ2-2,NA
TGTGCCACCCGACACACAAAACAAGAGACCCAGTACTTC,CATRHTKQETQYF,TRBV6-5,NA,TRBJ2-5,NA
TGCGCCAGCAGTGGTTCCCCTAGCGGGGGGCAAGAGTACGAGCAGTACTTC,CASSGSPSGGQEYEQYF,TRBV10-2,TRBD2,TRBJ2-7,once
TGTGCTTCCGCCCGGCGGGAGATGGCGGTCCAAGAGACCCAGTACTTC,CASARREMAVQETQYF,TRBV7-6,TRBD2,TRBJ2-5,NA